Sequencing of this T cell receptor (beta chain) was carried out in a study of cytomegalovirus exposure and HLA in healthy donors. Findings and limits, study-wide: High sensitivity and specificity were reportedly achieved when the classifier diagnosed cytomegalovirus status. Reports state that TCR beta sequences accurately predicted most subjects' HLA-A and HLA-B alleles. Presence/absence analyses supposed approximately even sequencing depth among donors. Data from an earlier analysis indicated that most TCR beta V segments were productive either about 90% or about 30% of the time.

Germline V CDR1 and CDR2: SNHLY, FYNNEI. After removal of 7 bases from V and 6 bases from J, the junction contained 7 bases not matched to a gene. CDR3 length equals 14 residues. PCR was performed using 60 Vbeta and 13 Jbeta primers. Profiled with immunoSEQ multiplex PCR; TCRdb holds only in-frame clones, not every one. Of over 100,000 clones listed, 60% to 80% are singletons. Comments on this clone: Its antigen is as yet unknown.

The sequence came from a female donor in good health and CMV-seronegative. Sequences were obtained from PBMCs. The chain uses TRBV2 and TRBJ2-7; 12 bases align to TRBD2. In nucleotides, the CDR3 is TGTGCCAGCACCAGACTAGCGGGAGAGGGCGAGCAGTACTTC. It translates to CASTRLAGEGEQYF.